The sequence of this T cell receptor (beta chain) was determined in a study of blood T cells in healthy people across ages. V was trimmed by 6 bases and J by 9 bases, leaving 21 bases between them. The CDR3 is 13 residues long. Germline CDR1 and CDR2: DFQATT and SNEGSKA (reference sequence). Combining a sample-barcoded 5' primer with a J-beta primer mix, a second PCR ran for about 7 to 11 cycles. MiXCR was run by TCRdb on the 5' RACE reads, yielding one entry per CDR3 protein. The profile shows 1,500,000 or so distinct CDR3 sequences, approximately 59% of them singletons. Sequenced input: blood. The gene calls are TRBV20-1 and TRBJ2-7, with D perhaps assigned TRBD1 or TRBD2 (5 bases each). The TCR sequence derives from a man younger than 35 in good health. CDR3 sequence reads: CSASSGASRAQYF. CDR3 nucleotides: TGCAGTGCGAGCTCCGGGGCGTCTAGGGCGCAGTACTTC.